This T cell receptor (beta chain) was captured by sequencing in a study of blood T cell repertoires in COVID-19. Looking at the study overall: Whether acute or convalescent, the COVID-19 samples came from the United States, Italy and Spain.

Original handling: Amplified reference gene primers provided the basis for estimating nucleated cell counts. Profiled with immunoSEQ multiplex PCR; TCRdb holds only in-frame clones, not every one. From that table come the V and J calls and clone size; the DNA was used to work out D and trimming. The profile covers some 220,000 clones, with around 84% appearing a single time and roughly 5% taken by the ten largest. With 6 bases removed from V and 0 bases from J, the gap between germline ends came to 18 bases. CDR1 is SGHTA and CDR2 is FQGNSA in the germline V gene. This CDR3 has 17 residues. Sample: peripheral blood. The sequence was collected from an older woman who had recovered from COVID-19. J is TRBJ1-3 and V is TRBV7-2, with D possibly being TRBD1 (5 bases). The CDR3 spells CASSIRGDHYSGNTIYF. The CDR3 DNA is TGTGCCAGCAGTATTCGGGGGGACCATTACTCTGGAAACACCATATATTTT.